The rows below give T cell receptor beta chains drawn from one sample of a study of T cell repertoires in cytomegalovirus infection. TCRdb reprocessed the reads via MiXCR and lists one record per CDR3 protein. The sample contains around 450,000 distinct CDR3 sequences, 25% to 40% of which appear only once. Material: PBMCs. These receptors were collected from a human donor in good health (CMV status not recorded). Some clones in this sample may be carry-over from other donors' samples. The CDR3 runs from the conserved cysteine through the conserved F or W. The D gene is left open where the match is weak. Expanded clones get a size class; other rows say once, few or many, or leave the size out.

v_gene	abundance	d_gene	j_gene	CDR3aa	CDR3nt
TRBV7-2	many	NA	TRBJ1-5	CASSPTGRMQPQHF	TGTGCCAGCAGCCCTACAGGGAGAATGCAGCCCCAGCATTTT
TRBV3-1	NA	NA	TRBJ1-5	CASSQDPRGNQPQHF	TGTGCCAGCAGCCAAGATCCGAGGGGCAATCAGCCCCAGCATTTT
TRBV7-9	many	TRBD1	TRBJ2-1	CASSSADGQGNEQFF	TGTGCCAGCAGCTCAGCGGACGGACAGGGGAATGAGCAGTTCTTC
TRBV2	few	NA	TRBJ2-6	CASRKGAGGANVLTF	TGTGCCAGCCGAAAGGGGGCGGGGGGGGCCAACGTCCTGACTTTC
TRBV7-2	few	TRBD2	TRBJ2-1	CASSQRGGNEQFF	TGTGCCAGCAGTCAGCGGGGGGGCAATGAGCAGTTCTTC
TRBV2	NA	NA	TRBJ2-3	CASSPRATTSTDTQYF	TGTGCCAGCAGTCCCCGGGCCACCACTAGCACAGATACGCAGTATTTT
TRBV7-8	few	TRBD1	TRBJ2-1	CASSLGQGAPRYEQFF	TGTGCCAGCAGCTTAGGGCAGGGGGCGCCCAGGTATGAGCAGTTCTTC
TRBV15	few	NA	TRBJ2-7	CATSIGGPYEQYF	TGTGCCACCAGCATCGGGGGCCCCTACGAGCAGTACTTC
TRBV6-1	NA	NA	TRBJ1-3	CASSEGWGGNTIYF	TGTGCCAGCAGTGAAGGGTGGGGGGGAAACACCATATATTTT
TRBV7-2	many	NA	TRBJ2-2	CASSLGGPHTGELFF	TGTGCCAGCAGCTTAGGGGGACCGCACACCGGGGAGCTGTTTTTT
TRBV7-2	NA	NA	TRBJ1-2	CASSLVRNYGYTF	TGTGCCAGCAGCTTAGTTCGGAACTATGGCTACACCTTC
TRBV6-5	few	TRBD2	TRBJ2-1	CASSYLAGAQHYNEQFF	TGTGCCAGCAGTTACCTAGCGGGGGCCCAGCACTACAATGAGCAGTTCTTC
TRBV5-1	NA	NA	TRBJ2-4	CASSLVGGNIQYF	TGCGCCAGCAGCTTAGTCGGGGGAAACATTCAGTACTTC
TRBV5-1	NA	NA	TRBJ2-7	CASSWRDTSYEQYF	TGCGCCAGCAGCTGGCGGGACACTTCCTACGAGCAGTACTTC
TRBV5-1	few	TRBD2	TRBJ2-1	CASSYGGGGYNEQFF	TGCGCCAGCAGCTACGGCGGGGGAGGCTACAATGAGCAGTTCTTC
TRBV6-2/TRBV6-3	NA	TRBD2	TRBJ2-1	CASSPGGGGPSYNEQFF	TGTGCCAGCAGCCCGGGGGGGGGGGGCCCCTCCTACAATGAGCAGTTCTTC
TRBV2	NA	NA	TRBJ2-7	CASSELGGSAYEQYF	TGTGCCAGCAGTGAATTGGGGGGCTCCGCCTACGAGCAGTACTTC
TRBV19	NA	NA	TRBJ1-5	CASTPAGLGGNQPQHF	TGTGCCAGTACCCCTGCGGGACTGGGGGGCAATCAGCCCCAGCATTTT
TRBV6-2/TRBV6-3	NA	TRBD2	TRBJ2-7	CASSYGGGPEQYF	TGTGCCAGCAGTTACGGGGGAGGGCCCGAGCAGTACTTC